The 20 T cell receptor beta chains listed next were all sequenced from one sample in a study of T-cell reconstitution after alpha-beta-depleted transplantation in children. Unique molecular identifiers were incorporated into the prepared TCRbeta library. Via MiXCR, TCRdb re-called the PCR reads, giving one row per CDR3 protein. Of under 450,000 distinct CDR3 sequences listed, roughly 17% are singletons. Specimen: PBMCs, mostly from graft donor cells, collected 360 days after TCRalphabeta/CD19-depleted stem cell transplant. The receptor source for this set is a boy younger than two who had a stem cell transplant for Wiskott-Aldrich syndrome, so the T cells may come from the graft donor.

This clonotype has more than one count but fewer than ten. The chain employs TRBV15 and TRBJ2-5; tentatively, D is TRBD1 or TRBD2 (5 bases each). CDR1 is LNHNV, CDR2 YYDKDF, per germline (reference sequence). V lost 0 bases and J lost 3, with 17 bases in between. The CDR3 consists of 17 residues. Here the CDR3 reads CATSRDPVPGPKETQYF. The CDR3 nucleotides are TGTGCCACCAGCAGAGATCCCGTTCCGGGACCCAAAGAGACCCAGTACTTC.

The chain carries TRBV7-2 and TRBJ2-3; D is perhaps TRBD2 (5 bases). The germline V and J ends were trimmed by 5 bases and 4 bases, with 13 bases remaining between them. The CDR3 sequence is 14 residues long. From germline, CDR1 is SGHTA and CDR2 FQGNSA. CDR3 amino acids: CASSHSESSDTQYF. The CDR3 DNA sequence: TGTGCCAGCAGCCATAGCGAGTCTTCAGATACGCAGTATTTT.

The V and J genes are TRBV7-9 and TRBJ2-5, with TRBD1 matching 7 bases. The CDR3 totals 17 residues. Per the germline V gene, CDR1 is SEHNR and CDR2 is FQNEAQ (reference sequence). Trimming removed 3 bases from V and 7 bases from J; junction bases left unmatched: 17. CDR3 nucleotides: TGTGCCAGCAGCTTCCCCAGGGGGTACAGGGACCCTGGGACCCAGTACTTC. It encodes CASSFPRGYRDPGTQYF.

This clonotype was picked up many times. This chain uses TRBV5-4 with TRBJ2-4; D is perhaps TRBD1 (6 bases). CDR3 length: 13 residues. Trimming cost V 4 bases and J 8 bases, with 13 bases left between them. The germline gives CDR1 SGHNT, CDR2 YYREEE (reference sequence). The DNA for the CDR3 is TGTGCCAGCAGCCCACAGGGAAGGGACATTCAGTACTTC. Protein: CASSPQGRDIQYF. The full variable domain, with the rest looked up from reference TRBV5-4 and TRBJ2-4, is ETGVTQSPTHLIKTRGQQVTLRCSSQSGHNTVSWYQQALGQGPQFIFQYYREEENGRGNFPPRFSGLQFPNYSSELNVNALELDDSALYLCASSPQGRDIQYFGAGTRLSVL.

V is TRBV27 and J is TRBJ1-4; D not certain. V gave up 5 bases and J gave up 2 bases, with 9 bases separating them. This CDR3 region has 14 residues. From germline, CDR1 is MNHEY and CDR2 SMNVEV (reference sequence). CDR3 sequence reads: CASSDSATNEKLFF. The CDR3 bases are TGTGCCAGCAGTGACTCTGCCACTAATGAAAAACTGTTTTTT. Based on the CDR3 plus reference TRBV27 and TRBJ1-4, the full variable domain is EAQVTQNPRYLITVTGKKLTVTCSQNMNHEYMSWYRQDPGLGLRQIYYSMNVEVTDKGDVPEGYKVSRKEKRNFPLILESPSPNQTSLYFCASSDSATNEKLFFGSGTQLSVL.

There are a few counts of this clonotype. The chain uses TRBV25-1 and TRBJ2-5; tentative D call: TRBD1 (6 bases). Germline assignment: CDR1 MGHDK and CDR2 SYGVNS. V dropped 8 bases and J dropped 2 bases, with 12 bases sitting between them. CDR3 length equals 13 residues. CDR3 DNA: TGTGCCAGCGGTGGACAGTTTCAAGAGACCCAGTACTTC. Translated, it gives CASGGQFQETQYF.

The J gene is TRBJ2-1, the V gene TRBV10-3, with 12 bases that match TRBD2. CDR3 size: 17 residues. Germline V CDR1 and CDR2: ENHRY, SYGVKD. The trim removed 3 bases at V and 3 bases at J, leaving 6 bases unmatched. The DNA for the CDR3 is TGTGCCATCAGTGATTACCTGACTAGCGGGAGCTACAATGAGCAGTTCTTC. As protein: CAISDYLTSGSYNEQFF.

The CDR3 DNA sequence: TGCGCCAGCAGCCAAGATTCCGGGACTAGCGTTTATGAGCAGTTCTTC. It yields the protein CASSQDSGTSVYEQFF. The V call is TRBV4-3, the J call TRBJ2-1; 10 bases map to TRBD2. The germline V gene encodes CDR1 LGHNA and CDR2 YSLEER. The J segment lost 8 bases and the V segment lost 0 bases, leaving 7 bases of the junction unmatched. This CDR3 is built from 16 residues.

This clonotype showed up just a few times. The V gene is TRBV10-3, the J gene TRBJ2-2, with 7 positions matching TRBD1. V gave up 7 bases and J gave up 3 bases; unmatched junction bases: 5. The germline V gene has CDR1 ENHRY and CDR2 SYGVKD. The CDR3 is made up of 14 amino acids. DNA for the CDR3: TGTGCCATCACCGATACAGGGGACACCGGGGAGCTGTTTTTT. Translation gives CAITDTGDTGELFF.

A few counts support this clonotype. V is TRBV6-5 and J is TRBJ2-6; 7 bases fit TRBD1. Germline V CDR1 and CDR2: MNHEY, SVGAGI. V dropped 3 bases and J dropped 0; count of bases not matched to a gene: 5. The CDR3 contains 17 residues. CDR3 nucleotides: TGTGCCAGCAGTTATGGACAGGTGATCTCTGGGGCCAACGTCCTGACTTTC. Amino acid sequence: CASSYGQVISGANVLTF.

The J gene is TRBJ2-4, the V gene TRBV12-3 or TRBV12-4; D gene uncertain. V lost 2 bases and J 3 bases, leaving 17 bases between the germline ends. The CDR3 is 17 amino acids. The CDR3, as DNA: TGTGCCAGCAGTTTACCGACTTCCCCAAAGGGCAAAAACATTCAGTACTTC. It encodes CASSLPTSPKGKNIQYF.

This clonotype was seen only a few times. This chain links TRBV13 with TRBJ2-1, with 8 nucleotides matching TRBD1. This CDR3 has 23 amino acids. The junction had 26 bases not matched to a gene; V was cut back by 4 bases and J by 0 bases. Per germline, CDR1 PRHDT and CDR2 FYEKMQ (reference sequence). CDR3 nucleotides: TGTGCCAGCAGCTCCTGGGACAGGCTGTCTAGCGAGTCGGAATTAAGCTCCTACAATGAGCAGTTCTTC. Translation: CASSSWDRLSSESELSSYNEQFF.

V is TRBV7-9 and J is TRBJ2-5; 8 nucleotides match TRBD2. The CDR3 is 15 amino acids. V was pared by 6 bases and J by 1 base, with 7 bases of the junction left unmatched. CDR1 and CDR2 (germline): SEHNR, FQNEAQ (reference sequence). The CDR3 spells CASRSIAGLQETQYF. CDR3 coding DNA: TGTGCCAGCAGATCCATAGCGGGACTCCAAGAGACCCAGTACTTC.

This clonotype was seen only a few times. The V gene is TRBV5-1, the J gene TRBJ2-7; weak D call: TRBD1 (6 bases). This CDR3 has 14 amino acids. Germline lookup yields CDR1 SGHRS and CDR2 YFSETQ. The V end lost 4 bases, the J end lost 5 bases, and 16 bases lay between the germline ends. The CDR3 is CASSPGQPVNEQYF. CDR3 coding DNA: TGCGCCAGCAGCCCCGGACAGCCGGTGAACGAGCAGTACTTC.

V is TRBV20-1 and J is TRBJ2-5; TRBD2 agrees at 10 bases. V trimming: 2 bases; J trimming: 6 bases; junction bases outside the gene matches: 6. CDR1 and CDR2 (germline): DFQATT, SNEGSKA (reference sequence). There are 14 residues in the CDR3. CDR3 coding DNA: TGCAGTGCTAGACTAGCGGGGGCGGGAAAGACCCAGTACTTC. Encoded protein: CSARLAGAGKTQYF.

V and J are TRBV28 and TRBJ2-4; D ambiguous. V shed 5 bases and J shed 0 bases, with 5 bases lying between them. This CDR3 has 13 residues. Per germline, CDR1 MDHEN and CDR2 SYDVKM. The CDR3 region is CASSSLAKNIQYF. CDR3 DNA: TGTGCCAGCAGTAGCCTAGCCAAAAACATTCAGTACTTC.

This clonotype was observed a few times. The rearrangement joins TRBV4-1 to TRBJ2-2; 9 bases agree with TRBD1. With 3 bases clipped from V and 4 bases from J, the junction kept 3 bases outside the gene matches. The CDR3 sequence is 15 residues long. Germline V gene data show CDR1 as MGHRA and CDR2 as YSYEKL. Here the CDR3 reads CASSQPGQGTGELFF. DNA of the CDR3: TGCGCCAGCAGCCAGCCGGGACAGGGCACCGGGGAGCTGTTTTTT.

This clonotype has only a few counts. The chain is built from TRBV15 and TRBJ2-3; D is ambiguous. Germline V gene sequence: CDR1 LNHNV, CDR2 YYDKDF (reference sequence). This CDR3 is 17 amino acids long. The V gene lost 3 bases and the J gene lost 2 bases, with 18 bases spanning the gap. The CDR3 sequence is CATSSLKKVPPTDTQYF. CDR3 DNA: TGTGCCACCAGCAGCCTCAAAAAAGTGCCCCCCACAGATACGCAGTATTTT.

The rearrangement joins TRBV2 to TRBJ2-6; D is tentatively TRBD1 or TRBD2 (5 bases each). Trimming took off 2 bases at V and 2 bases at J, with 19 bases between the two ends. Germline V lookup: CDR1 SNHLY, CDR2 FYNNEI. The CDR3 runs to 19 residues. The CDR3 is CASSERFRGRIAGANVLTF. The CDR3 nucleotides are TGTGCCAGCAGTGAACGGTTTCGGGGCCGAATAGCTGGGGCCAACGTCCTGACTTTC.

The chain employs TRBV20-1 and TRBJ2-1, with 8 bases fitting TRBD2. The CDR3 runs to 19 residues. Germline V gene data show CDR1 as DFQATT and CDR2 as SNEGSKA (reference sequence). Germline trimming cut 4 bases from V and 5 bases from J; bases unmatched to any gene: 22. The CDR3 DNA reads TGCAGTGCTACCAGCTCGGACCGGGAGGGCCGTAATCGGCACAATGAGCAGTTCTTC. The encoded protein is CSATSSDREGRNRHNEQFF.